This is a list of T cell receptor beta chains from one sample in a study of OX40 agonist ivuxolimab in advanced cancers. The method was immunoSEQ multiplex PCR; TCRdb's version includes in-frame clones alone and lacks a portion of them. The data hold more than 50,000 clones, with roughly 90% observed a single time. The sequenced sample was CD4+ or CD8+ T cells sorted from blood, obtained in a trial of the OX40 agonist ivuxolimab. The receptors were sampled from an adult with an advanced solid tumor such as melanoma, head and neck, liver or kidney cancer. Each CDR3 is given with its conserved first and last residue. Fields, in order: clone size, V gene, J gene, D gene, CDR3 DNA, CDR3 protein. A D gene is named only where the DNA matches it firmly. The size entry is marked missing in some rows and otherwise reads once, few, many or a size class.

>NA|TRBV6-1|TRBJ1-5|NA
TGTGCCAGCAGTGAAGAGGTGTATAGTATCTCCAATCAGCCCCAGCATTTT
CASSEEVYSISNQPQHF
>NA|TRBV4-1|TRBJ2-1|NA
TGCGCCAGCAGCCAGCAGCAGGTTCACAATGAGCAGTTCTTC
CASSQQQVHNEQFF
>NA|TRBV9|TRBJ2-7|TRBD1
TGTGCCAGCAGCGGGGGACAGGGAGCCCACGAGCAGTACTTC
CASSGGQGAHEQYF
>once|TRBV7-9|TRBJ1-2|NA
TGTGCCAGCAGCTTAGTGTACACCACAGATGGCTACACCTTC
CASSLVYTTDGYTF
>NA|TRBV15|TRBJ2-1|NA
TGTGCCACCAGCAGCTTGACCGGGGGGCAGACCTACAATGAGCAGTTCTTC
CATSSLTGGQTYNEQFF
>NA|TRBV10-2|TRBJ1-3|NA
TGCGCCAGCAGTGAGGGCAGTTACTCTGGAAACACCATATATTTT
CASSEGSYSGNTIYF
>NA|TRBV6-1|TRBJ1-1|NA
TGTGCCAGCAGTCAATCCCCGTCGGTTGAAGCTTTCTTT
CASSQSPSVEAFF
>NA|TRBV29-1|TRBJ1-2|NA
TGCAGCGTTGGCCAGACAACCGTGGGAAACTATGGCTACACCTTC
CSVGQTTVGNYGYTF
>NA|TRBV28|TRBJ2-1|NA
TGTGCCAGCAGTCCTAGGAGCTCCTACAATGAGCAGTTCTTC
CASSPRSSYNEQFF
>NA|TRBV27|TRBJ2-1|TRBD1
TGTGCCAGCACCACAGGGGGAGCCTACAATGAGCAGTTCTTC
CASTTGGAYNEQFF
>NA|TRBV2|TRBJ1-1|NA
TGTGCCAGCAGTGAAGGACAGTCCTCCGCTGAAGCTTTCTTT
CASSEGQSSAEAFF
>NA|TRBV5-1|TRBJ2-7|NA
TGCGCCAGCAGCTTAGATGGGAGCTCCTACGAGCAGTACTTC
CASSLDGSSYEQYF
>NA|TRBV13|TRBJ1-1|NA
TGTGCCAGCAGTTCTGGTGAAGCTTTCTTT
CASSSGEAFF
>NA|TRBV7-9|TRBJ2-2|TRBD2
TGTGCCAGCAGCCCAGTGACTAGCATCGGGGAGCTGTTTTTT
CASSPVTSIGELFF
>NA|TRBV11-2|TRBJ2-2|NA
TGTGCCAGCAGAGAGGCCGGGGAGCTGTTTTTT
CASREAGELFF
>NA|TRBV30|TRBJ2-7|TRBD2
TGTGCCTGGAGTTGGGGGGGGAACGAGCAGTACTTC
CAWSWGGNEQYF